These T cell receptor beta chains were read from a single sample in a study of control samples from healthy donors and cancer patients. Sequencing was performed with immunoSEQ multiplex PCR; in TCRdb, only in-frame clones are kept and a portion is missing. The sample gives around 72,000 clones, roughly 84% of which show up once; less than 15% is in the top ten. The specimen sequenced was blood. The receptors here all came from a man aged 45-65 years in good health. Both conserved end residues are part of each CDR3.

V | CDR3
TRBV4-3 | CASSHPDRDRGNTGELFF
TRBV7-9 | CASSAGMGYEQFF
TRBV6-1 | CASSEIAGTQETQYF
TRBV9 | CASSPPARYEQFF
TRBV3-1/TRBV3-2 | CASSPRLAGGNEQFF
TRBV9 | CASSVGGSTPPRTRVITDTQYF
TRBV30 | CAWSVLGSYGYTF
TRBV4-3 | CASSQDQVGVNGYTF
TRBV10-3 | CAISIDRGSYEQYF
TRBV28 | CASSLRATYNEQFF
TRBV25-1 | CASSEYDIQYF